This section outlines one TCR beta chain sequence together with its context. Its specific antigen is unknown. No much larger clonotype is one base removed from it; base qualities were not supplied. Every donor in the study was a healthy Caucasian. Three pairs of female monozygotic twins, all aged about 18 to 30 years, were included in the twin cohort. RNA for TCR libraries was isolated from peripheral blood mononuclear cells. This entry comes from a study of identical twins (dated by TCRdb to 2015 to 2016). General notes on the study: The study deep-sequenced TCR alpha and beta repertoires from monozygotic twins, unrelated adults of various ages and cord blood to test whether fetal clonotypes persist. Replicate twin experiments were performed at different times using different library preparation protocols to rule out contamination.

Trimming accounts for 0 bases at V and 0 bases at J, while the number of junction bases matched to no gene is 13. The germline V gene encodes CDR1 SGHRS and CDR2 YFSETQ. The CDR3 sequence holds 20 residues, the cysteine and phenylalanine included. The read is trimmed to its CDR3 DNA, 60 bases read in frame from base 1. Libraries came from 5' RACE. The reads were generated on an Illumina HiSeq 2000. A universal primer binding site was introduced by template switching, and a unique molecular identifier was present in the final cDNA, enabling accurate counting of TCR cDNA molecules. Specific primers in the conserved constant-segment region were used to synthesize first-strand cDNA for TCR alpha and beta chains. Each cDNA library was double barcoded, with a SMART-Mk sample barcode plus Illumina barcodes, to control for contamination. TruSeq adapter sequences, together with Illumina sample barcodes, were added in two successive PCR steps. The Illumina HiSeq platform was used with custom primers to sequence TCR alpha and beta cDNA libraries. On the study's bioinformatics: MiGEC processed the raw reads to extract unique molecular identifiers, while MiXCR was used to determine the CDR3 positions. Recombination models were inferred per individual with the repgenHMM and IGoR tools using an EM algorithm. The analysis of shared clonotypes was done with the tcR package in R, with sharing normalized by the product of cloneset sizes. To study raw recombination without the effects of thymic and clonal selection, out-of-frame nonproductive sequences were analyzed. In TCRdb, the public reads were trimmed at Q25 with fastp and aligned with MiXCR, with productive beta chains retained. Every CDR3 protein is listed once, alongside the most common genes and DNA of its rows. TCRdb, not the authors, supplied the V and J calls. The sample yields a few hundred thousand distinct CDR3 sequences; around 9.6% were counted once. Roughly 3.2% of the sample comes from the top ten.

Broader findings and caveats from the paper: Compared with coincidental sharing between unrelated individuals, an excess of low generation-probability sequences was observed among out-of-frame TCR alpha sequences shared between twins. Invariant T cells such as MAIT and iNKT could partly confound zero-insertion analyses, though diverse VJ usage argued against this for most clonotypes. Abundant cord blood beta clonotypes had fewer insertions, young adult naive repertoires showed a similar but weaker trend, and memory repertoires showed no such trend. Because the same donors could not be followed over many years, conclusions were based on cross-sectional statistical analysis. In beta out-of-frame sequences, excess twin sharing was weaker, because having fewer shared sequences lowered the signal-to-noise ratio. In monozygotic twins, recombination models systematically underestimated out-of-frame TCR alpha sharing, but the models matched the sharing seen between unrelated individuals.

The sample was also reused in another study, on yellow fever vaccine responses in identical twins. The other study reports the following: According to the authors, the vaccine-induced T cell response in identical twins seemed to be partly convergent and partly specific to each individual. Focusing on identical twins, the study followed the T cell clones that responded to the vaccine, and did so with precision.

This TCR was recovered from a woman younger than 30 in good health. This receptor chain uses TRBV5-1 and TRBJ2-7; the junction holds 12 bases that match TRBD1. The source material was PBMCs. The bases are TGCGCCAGCAGCTTGGCTGTGGGACAGGGGGCAGGGGGGAGCTCCTACGAGCAGTACTTC. Its translation reads: CASSLAVGQGAGGSSYEQYF.